One sample yielded the 27 T cell receptor beta chains listed below, sequenced in a study of cytomegalovirus exposure and HLA in healthy donors. The PCR made use of 60 Vbeta and 13 Jbeta primers. The method was immunoSEQ multiplex PCR; TCRdb's version includes in-frame clones alone and lacks a portion of them. The sample shows approximately 210,000 clones, around 79% of them seen only once. Material for sequencing was PBMCs. The source of these receptors is a woman in her forties or fifties in good health and CMV-seronegative.

The gene calls are TRBV6-1 and TRBJ2-1; 7 bases align to TRBD2. Trimming removed 0 bases from V and 0 bases from J; junction bases left unmatched: 2. From germline, CDR1 is MNHNS and CDR2 SASEGT. The CDR3 is made up of 16 amino acids. CDR3 nucleotide sequence: TGTGCCAGCAGTGAAGCGGGCGGGAGCTCCTACAATGAGCAGTTCTTC. As protein: CASSEAGGSSYNEQFF.

This clone was recorded a few times. This chain connects TRBV7-2 to TRBJ2-1; maybe TRBD2 (7 bases). Between the trimmed V and J ends, which lost 5 bases and 8 bases, there was a span of 22 bases. The CDR3 is 16 residues long. Germline values: CDR1 SGHTA, CDR2 FQGNSA. The CDR3, as DNA: TGTGCCAGCAGCCCCCAGGGACGGACGGGGGGCTATGAGCAGTTCTTC. This encodes CASSPQGRTGGYEQFF.

The rearrangement joins TRBV9 to TRBJ2-3; 9 bases agree with TRBD1. Trimming took 3 bases from V and 11 from J; bases not matched to a gene: 13. The germline gives CDR1 SGDLS, CDR2 YYNGEE. CDR3 length equals 15 residues. Written as DNA, the CDR3 is TGTGCCAGCAGCGCACGGACAGGGGAGGCCGGAAGGCAGTATTTT. Translated, it gives CASSARTGEAGRQYF.

The chain is built from TRBV28 and TRBJ1-4, with 7 bases lining up with TRBD1. The germline V gene has CDR1 MDHEN and CDR2 SYDVKM. The CDR3 contains 14 residues. Trimming removed 6 bases from V and 7 bases from J; junction bases left unmatched: 8. CDR3 bases: TGTGCCAGCAGATCCGAGGGGGCTGGTGAAAAACTGTTTTTT. This encodes CASRSEGAGEKLFF.

This chain connects TRBV7-2 to TRBJ1-5; the D gene is possibly TRBD1 (5 bases). V lost 5 bases and J lost 3, with 11 bases in between. Per the germline V gene, CDR1 is SGHTA and CDR2 is FQGNSA. The CDR3 runs to 14 residues. DNA for the CDR3: TGTGCCAGCAGCCCCACAGGAAACAATCAGCCCCAGCATTTT. Protein sequence: CASSPTGNNQPQHF.

V usage is TRBV10-2 and J usage is TRBJ2-5, with TRBD2 matching 8 bases. From germline, CDR1 is WSHSY and CDR2 SAAADI. V dropped 6 bases and J dropped 3; count of bases not matched to a gene: 6. The CDR3 runs 14 residues. CDR3 nucleotide sequence: TGCGCCAGCAGCCACGGAGCGGGAGAAGAGACCCAGTACTTC. It is translated as CASSHGAGEETQYF.

This chain uses TRBV7-9 with TRBJ2-5; the D gene is possibly TRBD2 (5 bases). Germline V gene sequence: CDR1 SEHNR, CDR2 FQNEAQ (reference sequence). This CDR3 region has 14 residues. V lost 0 bases to trimming and J lost 2 bases, with 7 bases between them. The CDR3 DNA is TGTGCCAGCAGCTTAGCACCGGGACAAGAGACCCAGTACTTC. Protein: CASSLAPGQETQYF.

The J gene is TRBJ1-6, the V gene TRBV11-1; tentatively, D is TRBD1 (6 bases). This CDR3 has 14 amino acids. Trimming stripped 5 bases from V and 5 bases from J, with 10 bases between. Germline CDR1 SGHAT, CDR2 FQDESV (reference sequence). Here the CDR3 reads CASSLSGDNSPLHF. CDR3 DNA: TGTGCCAGCAGCCTATCAGGGGATAATTCACCCCTCCACTTT. Full variable domain (missing parts from reference TRBV11-1 and TRBJ1-6): EAEVAQSPRYKITEKSQAVAFWCDPISGHATLYWYRQILGQGPELLVQFQDESVVDDSQLPKDRFSAERLKGVDSTLKIQPAELGDSAMYLCASSLSGDNSPLHFGNGTRLTVT.

The chain combines TRBV27 with TRBJ1-2, with D possibly being TRBD1 (6 bases). CDR1 and CDR2 from the germline V gene are MNHEY and SMNVEV (reference sequence). The CDR3 totals 13 residues. V gave up 4 bases and J gave up 5 bases, with 11 bases separating them. In DNA, the CDR3 is TGTGCCAGCAGTTACGGACAGAGATATGGCTACACCTTC. Translating it yields CASSYGQRYGYTF.

The J gene is TRBJ2-1, the V gene TRBV11-3; 10 bases line up with TRBD1. In germline, CDR1 is SGHNT, CDR2 YENEEA. CDR3 length: 14 amino acids. V shed 5 bases, J shed 7 bases, and the junction held 5 bases outside the gene matches. DNA of the CDR3: TGTGCCAGCAGCAGGGGGACAGGGGTGAATGAGCAGTTCTTC. It specifies CASSRGTGVNEQFF.

The V gene is TRBV5-1, the J gene TRBJ2-5, with D maybe TRBD1 (5 bases). CDR1 and CDR2 from the germline V gene are SGHRS and YFSETQ. Trimming removed 4 bases at V and 1 base at J, with 8 bases between. The CDR3 length is 13 residues. In nucleotides, the CDR3 is TGCGCCAGCAGCCCCCAGGGCCAAGAGACCCAGTACTTC. Its protein is CASSPQGQETQYF.

The DNA for the CDR3 is TGTGCCAGCAGTTTACGGGGACAAGCAAAACTGTTTTTT. This codes for CASSLRGQAKLFF. V usage is TRBV27 and J usage is TRBJ1-4; a possible D gene is TRBD1 (6 bases). This CDR3 contains 13 residues. V gave up 2 bases and J gave up 10 bases, with 11 bases separating them. CDR1 MNHEY and CDR2 SMNVEV come from the germline V gene (reference sequence).

For this clone: The sample has other DNA sequences that encode this CDR3 too. The chain joins TRBV4-3 to TRBJ2-7, with D perhaps matching TRBD1 (5 bases). Germline V gene lookup returns CDR1 LGHNA and CDR2 YSLEER. The germline V and J ends were trimmed by 0 bases and 0 bases, with 6 bases remaining between them. The CDR3 length is 14 residues. This CDR3 reads CASSQERGSYEQYF. CDR3 sequence (DNA): TGCGCCAGCAGCCAAGAAAGGGGCTCCTACGAGCAGTACTTC.

The V and J genes are TRBV6-1 and TRBJ1-4, with D perhaps TRBD1 (5 bases). Germline CDR1 and CDR2: MNHNS and SASEGT. The CDR3 covers 12 residues. The V gene lost 8 bases and the J gene lost 7 bases, with 11 bases spanning the gap. Here the CDR3 DNA reads TGTGCCAGCGGCAGGGCAGGTGAAAAACTGTTTTTT. Its protein product is CASGRAGEKLFF.

Here the CDR3 DNA reads TGTGCCACCAGCAGAGGGTCATCAGGGAGGGGGAACTATGGCTACACCTTC. Translated, it gives CATSRGSSGRGNYGYTF. The genes are TRBV15 and TRBJ1-2; the D gene is possibly TRBD1 (6 bases). This CDR3 is 17 amino acids long. V lost 1 base and J lost 2, with 17 bases in between. Germline-derived CDR1 and CDR2 are LNHNV and YYDKDF (reference sequence).

The chain links TRBV28 to TRBJ1-5; no firm D call. The germline gives CDR1 MDHEN, CDR2 SYDVKM. The CDR3 consists of 14 residues. Trimming took off 5 bases at V and 3 bases at J, with 11 bases between the two ends. The CDR3 region has the DNA TGTGCCAGCAGTCTTAGGAGGGCCAATCAGCCCCAGCATTTT. Translating gives CASSLRRANQPQHF.

The gene calls are TRBV7-9 and TRBJ1-1; TRBD1 matches 7 bases. The ends lost 5 bases at V and 7 bases at J; junction bases unmatched: 10. Germline assignment: CDR1 SEHNR and CDR2 FQNEAQ (reference sequence). The CDR3 loop spans 14 amino acids. DNA of the CDR3: TGTGCCAGCAGCCCCCGGGACAGAATCTTTGAAGCTTTCTTT. This codes for CASSPRDRIFEAFF. Based on the CDR3 plus reference TRBV7-9 and TRBJ1-1, the full variable domain is DTGVSQNPRHKITKRGQNVTFRCDPISEHNRLYWYRQTLGQGPEFLTYFQNEAQLEKSRLLSDRFSAERPKGSFSTLEIQRTEQGDSAMYLCASSPRDRIFEAFFGQGTRLTVV.

The chain combines TRBV4-3 with TRBJ1-1, with TRBD1 matching over 7 bases. This CDR3 spans 15 amino acids. Trimming at V came to 4 bases and at J to 3 bases, leaving 8 bases not matched to a gene. The germline V gene has CDR1 LGHNA and CDR2 YSLEER. CDR3 coding DNA: TGCGCCAGCAGCCCCCAGGGGACAGCTGACACTGAAGCTTTCTTT. As protein: CASSPQGTADTEAFF.

The chain joins TRBV2 to TRBJ1-2; perhaps TRBD1 as D (5 bases). This CDR3 contains 13 residues. Germline V CDR1 and CDR2: SNHLY, FYNNEI. V was pared by 6 bases and J by 2 bases, with 10 bases between. CDR3 residues: CASSSDRNYGYTF. CDR3 DNA sequence: TGTGCCAGCAGCTCCGACAGAAACTATGGCTACACCTTC.

The chain combines TRBV28 with TRBJ2-5; tentative D call: TRBD2 (6 bases). CDR3 length: 12 amino acids. Germline V gene data show CDR1 as MDHEN and CDR2 as SYDVKM. V lost 6 bases and J 5 bases, leaving 10 bases between the germline ends. The CDR3 loop is CASRSEGETQYF. CDR3 sequence (DNA): TGTGCCAGCAGATCGGAGGGGGAGACCCAGTACTTC.

The gene calls are TRBV11-2 and TRBJ2-7; 12 bases align to TRBD2. Germline V gives CDR1 SGHAT, CDR2 FQNNGV. Germline trimming cut 4 bases from V and 2 bases from J; bases unmatched to any gene: 3. This CDR3 region has 15 residues. The CDR3 nucleotides are TGTGCCAGCAGCTCCAGACTAGCGGGAGCCTACGAGCAGTACTTC. Its translation: CASSSRLAGAYEQYF.

The rearrangement links TRBV6-5 to TRBJ1-2; D perhaps matches TRBD1 (5 bases). V lost 2 bases and J 7 bases, leaving 11 bases between the germline ends. The CDR3 extends over 13 amino acids. Germline V gene sequence: CDR1 MNHEY, CDR2 SVGAGI. The CDR3 reads CASSYRGRGGYTF. The DNA for the CDR3 is TGTGCCAGCAGTTACAGGGGCCGAGGTGGCTACACCTTC.

This clone was seen just once. The gene calls are TRBV28 and TRBJ1-5; D remains unclear. Germline V gene data show CDR1 as MDHEN and CDR2 as SYDVKM. The V end was cut by 7 bases, the J end by 7 bases, with 17 bases between. The CDR3 contains 14 residues. The CDR3 is CASKGIAAGQPQHF. CDR3 bases: TGTGCCAGCAAAGGAATCGCAGCGGGACAGCCCCAGCATTTT.

The genes are TRBV28 and TRBJ1-5; D might be TRBD1 (5 bases). The ends were cut back, 5 bases at V and 8 bases at J, with 25 bases in the middle. This CDR3 has 17 amino acids. CDR1 is MDHEN and CDR2 is SYDVKM in the germline V gene. DNA for the CDR3: TGTGCCAGCAGTCCCCCCCCCTTACAGGTCCCAGCGAAGCCCCAGCATTTT. Protein: CASSPPPLQVPAKPQHF.

This chain links TRBV2 with TRBJ1-6; the D gene is possibly TRBD1 (6 bases). Trimming pared 2 bases from V and 4 bases from J, leaving 12 bases between. Germline-derived CDR1 and CDR2 are SNHLY and FYNNEI. CDR3 length: 16 amino acids. CDR3 residues: CASSESLDSYNSPLHF. DNA for the CDR3: TGTGCCAGCAGTGAAAGTTTGGACAGTTATAATTCACCCCTCCACTTT.

The J gene is TRBJ1-1, the V gene TRBV5-6; D is perhaps TRBD1 (5 bases). The CDR3 is made up of 14 amino acids. V dropped 1 base and J dropped 5 bases, with 12 bases sitting between them. Germline CDR1 SGHDT, CDR2 YYEEEE. The CDR3 sequence is CASSLQGRSTEAFF. Written as DNA, the CDR3 is TGTGCCAGCAGCTTGCAGGGAAGGAGTACTGAAGCTTTCTTT.

The V and J genes are TRBV5-4 and TRBJ2-7; 13 bases fit TRBD2. This CDR3 is 15 amino acids long. Germline assignment: CDR1 SGHNT and CDR2 YYREEE (reference sequence). V shed 4 bases and J 3 bases; nucleotides not matched to a gene: 4. This CDR3 is CASSGRTSGSYEQYF. In DNA form, the CDR3 reads TGTGCCAGCAGCGGACGGACTAGCGGGAGCTACGAGCAGTACTTC. The full variable domain, in which reference TRBV5-4 and TRBJ2-7 provide the parts outside the CDR3, is ETGVTQSPTHLIKTRGQQVTLRCSSQSGHNTVSWYQQALGQGPQFIFQYYREEENGRGNFPPRFSGLQFPNYSSELNVNALELDDSALYLCASSGRTSGSYEQYFGPGTRLTVT.